The rows below give T cell receptor beta chains drawn from one sample of a study of T cells in Graves' hyperthyroidism and ophthalmopathy. Using its own MiXCR run on the multiplex PCR reads, TCRdb lists one record per CDR3 protein. The repertoire includes nearly 600,000 distinct CDR3 sequences, 14% of them detected once, and about 7% sits in the top ten. The sample consisted of blood. These receptors all come from a young woman with Graves' ophthalmopathy. The CDR3 runs from the conserved cysteine through the conserved F or W. The order of the fields is CDR3 protein, CDR3 DNA, J gene, clone size, D gene, V gene. The D gene is left open where the match is weak. The listing skips clone size in some rows; elsewhere it reads once, few, many or a size class.

CDR3aa: CASSMGQPNEKLFF; CDR3nt: TGTGCCAGCAGTATGGGACAGCCTAATGAAAAACTGTTTTTT; j_gene: TRBJ1-4; abundance: many; d_gene: TRBD1; v_gene: TRBV19
CDR3aa: CASILPYEQYF; CDR3nt: TGTGCCAGCATCTTGCCCTACGAGCAGTACTTC; j_gene: TRBJ2-7; abundance: once; d_gene: -; v_gene: TRBV5-6
CDR3aa: CASSWGPVDTEAFF; CDR3nt: TGTGCCAGCAGCTGGGGACCTGTGGACACTGAAGCTTTCTTT; j_gene: TRBJ1-1; abundance: -; d_gene: -; v_gene: TRBV7-9
CDR3aa: CAWKLSGTTTDTQYF; CDR3nt: TGTGCCTGGAAACTCTCGGGAACTACAACAGATACGCAGTATTTT; j_gene: TRBJ2-3; abundance: few; d_gene: -; v_gene: TRBV30
CDR3aa: CATSRDQGSGGGVKLFF; CDR3nt: TGTGCCACCAGCAGAGATCAAGGCTCAGGGGGGGGGGTGAAACTGTTTTTT; j_gene: TRBJ1-4; abundance: -; d_gene: TRBD1; v_gene: TRBV15
CDR3aa: CASSPPGRTGPTLTTAFF; CDR3nt: TGTGCCAGCAGTCCCCCGGGCCGGACAGGGCCAACCCTAACAACCGCTTTCTTT; j_gene: TRBJ1-1; abundance: many; d_gene: TRBD1; v_gene: TRBV28
CDR3aa: CASSYFSTGGVDQPQHF; CDR3nt: TGTGCCAGCAGTTACTTCTCGACAGGGGGAGTGGATCAGCCCCAGCATTTT; j_gene: TRBJ1-5; abundance: many; d_gene: TRBD1; v_gene: TRBV6-2/TRBV6-3
CDR3aa: CACAGQGAGSPLHF; CDR3nt: TGTGCCTGTGCCGGACAGGGGGCCGGTTCACCCCTCCACTTT; j_gene: TRBJ1-6; abundance: many; d_gene: TRBD1; v_gene: TRBV30
CDR3aa: CASSLDLTGGDENTGELFF; CDR3nt: TGTGCCAGCAGCTTAGACCTCACCGGAGGGGACGAGAACACCGGGGAGCTGTTTTTT; j_gene: TRBJ2-2; abundance: few; d_gene: -; v_gene: TRBV7-9
CDR3aa: CASSERGAGYEQYF; CDR3nt: TGTGCCAGCAGTGAAAGAGGAGCTGGCTACGAGCAGTACTTC; j_gene: TRBJ2-7; abundance: many; d_gene: -; v_gene: TRBV6-1
CDR3aa: CASSFQNNYGYTF; CDR3nt: TGTGCCAGCAGCTTCCAGAATAACTATGGCTACACCTTC; j_gene: TRBJ1-2; abundance: few; d_gene: -; v_gene: TRBV7-3
CDR3aa: CASSVRLPGLAGDGEETQYF; CDR3nt: TGTGCCAGTAGTGTGAGACTACCGGGACTAGCGGGAGATGGGGAAGAGACCCAGTACTTC; j_gene: TRBJ2-5; abundance: few; d_gene: TRBD2; v_gene: TRBV19
CDR3aa: CASSFFGGNTEAFF; CDR3nt: TGTGCCAGCAGCTTCTTCGGAGGGAACACTGAAGCTTTCTTT; j_gene: TRBJ1-1; abundance: many; d_gene: -; v_gene: TRBV7-9
CDR3aa: CASSHPSLHYNEQFF; CDR3nt: TGTGCCAGCAGTCATCCTAGCCTTCATTACAATGAGCAGTTCTTC; j_gene: TRBJ2-1; abundance: many; d_gene: -; v_gene: TRBV12-3/TRBV12-4
CDR3aa: CASSLRPGVTDTQYF; CDR3nt: TGCGCCAGCAGCTTGCGTCCCGGTGTGACAGATACGCAGTATTTT; j_gene: TRBJ2-3; abundance: many; d_gene: -; v_gene: TRBV5-1
CDR3aa: CASSLTQQGVMKTQYF; CDR3nt: TGTGCCAGCAGCTTAACCCAACAGGGTGTCATGAAGACCCAGTACTTC; j_gene: TRBJ2-5; abundance: many; d_gene: -; v_gene: TRBV7-2
CDR3aa: CASSPGETGVVAGELFF; CDR3nt: TGTGCCAGCAGCCCCGGGGAAACGGGAGTCGTGGCCGGGGAGCTGTTTTTT; j_gene: TRBJ2-2; abundance: few; d_gene: -; v_gene: TRBV4-2
CDR3aa: CASSRNTGPETQYF; CDR3nt: TGTGCCAGCAGCCGGAATACAGGGCCAGAGACCCAGTACTTC; j_gene: TRBJ2-5; abundance: few; d_gene: -; v_gene: TRBV3-1
CDR3aa: CASSRGASGNAGELFF; CDR3nt: TGTGCCAGCAGCCGAGGGGCTAGCGGGAACGCCGGGGAGCTGTTTTTT; j_gene: TRBJ2-2; abundance: many; d_gene: TRBD2; v_gene: TRBV7-8
CDR3aa: CASSYVGSWGTDTQYF; CDR3nt: TGTGCCAGCAGTTACGTCGGGAGTTGGGGCACAGATACGCAGTATTTT; j_gene: TRBJ2-3; abundance: many; d_gene: -; v_gene: TRBV6-2/TRBV6-3
CDR3aa: CASSIGPPKSYGYTF; CDR3nt: TGCGCCAGCAGCATAGGGCCGCCCAAATCCTATGGCTACACCTTC; j_gene: TRBJ1-2; abundance: -; d_gene: -; v_gene: TRBV7-9
CDR3aa: CAWSPKTGTGGWGTQYF; CDR3nt: TGTGCCTGGAGTCCAAAAACCGGGACAGGGGGTTGGGGGACCCAGTACTTC; j_gene: TRBJ2-5; abundance: -; d_gene: TRBD1; v_gene: TRBV30
CDR3aa: CASSSRADKVADTQYF; CDR3nt: TGCGCCAGCTCGTCAAGGGCGGATAAGGTCGCAGATACGCAGTATTTT; j_gene: TRBJ2-3; abundance: many; d_gene: -; v_gene: TRBV5-1
CDR3aa: CASSPWGASSYNEQFF; CDR3nt: TGTGCCAGCAGCCCTTGGGGCGCGAGCTCCTACAATGAGCAGTTCTTC; j_gene: TRBJ2-1; abundance: many; d_gene: -; v_gene: TRBV7-9
CDR3aa: CASSFGLAGDDEQFF; CDR3nt: TGTGCCAGCAGCTTTGGGCTAGCGGGAGACGATGAGCAGTTCTTC; j_gene: TRBJ2-1; abundance: many; d_gene: TRBD2; v_gene: TRBV7-2
CDR3aa: CSARQGAGPGANVLTF; CDR3nt: TGCAGTGCTAGACAAGGGGCGGGTCCTGGGGCCAACGTCCTGACTTTC; j_gene: TRBJ2-6; abundance: few; d_gene: -; v_gene: TRBV20-1
CDR3aa: CASSFGPSAYNEQFF; CDR3nt: TGTGCCAGCAGTTTTGGACCCAGCGCCTACAATGAGCAGTTCTTC; j_gene: TRBJ2-1; abundance: many; d_gene: -; v_gene: TRBV12-3/TRBV12-4
CDR3aa: CASSLTGRDTQYF; CDR3nt: TGTGCCAGCAGTTTGACAGGGAGAGATACGCAGTATTTT; j_gene: TRBJ2-3; abundance: many; d_gene: TRBD1; v_gene: TRBV12-3/TRBV12-4
CDR3aa: CASSLVRMSTEAFF; CDR3nt: TGCGCCAGCAGCTTGGTCCGGATGTCCACTGAAGCTTTCTTT; j_gene: TRBJ1-1; abundance: many; d_gene: -; v_gene: TRBV5-1
CDR3aa: CASSQEGRRGNSPLHF; CDR3nt: TGCGCCAGCAGCCAAGAAGGCAGGCGGGGTAATTCACCCCTCCACTTT; j_gene: TRBJ1-6; abundance: -; d_gene: -; v_gene: TRBV4-3
CDR3aa: CASSPRDRANYGYTF; CDR3nt: TGTGCCAGCTCGCCTAGGGACAGAGCTAACTATGGCTACACCTTC; j_gene: TRBJ1-2; abundance: -; d_gene: TRBD1; v_gene: TRBV18
CDR3aa: CAWGRLVEAFF; CDR3nt: TGTGCCTGGGGGAGGTTGGTTGAAGCTTTCTTT; j_gene: TRBJ1-1; abundance: many; d_gene: -; v_gene: TRBV30